This TCR beta chain was captured in a study of cytotoxic CD8 clonotypes in ibrutinib-treated CLL. The method was immunoSEQ multiplex PCR; TCRdb's version includes in-frame clones alone and lacks a portion of them. Among 40,000 or so clones listed, around 53% were seen once. Germline CDR1 reads SGHDT; CDR2 reads YYEEEE. The CDR3 loop spans 14 amino acids. Trimming pared 4 bases from V and 7 bases from J, leaving 18 bases between. This rearrangement joins TRBV5-6 to TRBJ2-7, with D perhaps assigned TRBD1 or TRBD2 (6 bases each). Sequencing used PBMCs, obtained before ibrutinib treatment. The source is a human donor with chronic lymphocytic leukemia. The chain's CDR3 is CASSPGGGYWEQYF. As DNA, the CDR3 is TGTGCCAGCAGCCCCGGAGGGGGGTACTGGGAGCAGTACTTC. Looking up the rest from reference TRBV5-6 and TRBJ2-7 gives the full variable domain: DAGVTQSPTHLIKTRGQQVTLRCSPKSGHDTVSWYQQALGQGPQFIFQYYEEEERQRGNFPDRFSGHQFPNYSSELNVNALLLGDSALYLCASSPGGGYWEQYFGPGTRLTVT.